One sample yielded the 25 T cell receptor beta chains listed below, sequenced in a study of early T cells in non-severe SARS-CoV-2 infection. TCRdb called the 5' RACE reads again in MiXCR, with one record for every CDR3 protein. The repertoire holds more than 85,000 distinct CDR3 sequences, with roughly 15% as singletons. Specimen: whole blood. These receptors came from an adult who was a healthcare worker with PCR-confirmed SARS-CoV-2 infection or an uninfected control (not recorded which).

The chain joins TRBV29-1 to TRBJ1-1, with D perhaps TRBD1 (6 bases). Per germline, CDR1 SQVTM and CDR2 ANQGSEA. This CDR3 contains 14 residues. Trimming pared 3 bases from V and 1 base from J, leaving 12 bases between. CDR3 bases: TGCAGCGTTGAGTCCGGACAGCGGAACACTGAAGCTTTCTTT. It codes for CSVESGQRNTEAFF.

This clonotype was seen many times. The chain links TRBV4-3 to TRBJ1-4; D is possibly TRBD1 (6 bases). With 2 bases removed from V and 4 bases from J, the gap between germline ends came to 14 bases. CDR3 length: 16 residues. Germline CDR1 and CDR2: LGHNA and YSLEER. The CDR3 loop is CASSQLTGQGNEKLFF. DNA of the CDR3: TGCGCCAGCAGCCAACTGACAGGCCAGGGTAATGAAAAACTGTTTTTT.

This clonotype was detected only a few times. The V and J genes are TRBV27 and TRBJ2-3, with TRBD2 as a possible D gene (5 bases). The germline V and J ends were trimmed by 5 bases and 4 bases, with 10 bases remaining between them. The CDR3 extends over 13 amino acids. CDR1 is MNHEY and CDR2 is SMNVEV in the germline V gene (reference sequence). The CDR3 nucleotides are TGTGCCAGCAGTACTTGGGGAGCAGATACGCAGTATTTT. Translated: CASSTWGADTQYF.

This clonotype was seen a few times. DNA for the CDR3: TGTGCCAGCAGTACCGGGACTAGCCTTTACCCCGGGGATGAGCAGTTCTTC. This sequence encodes CASSTGTSLYPGDEQFF. This chain uses TRBV28 with TRBJ2-1, with 9 nucleotides matching TRBD2. V lost 5 bases and J lost 8; bases outside the gene matches: 16. The CDR3 has 17 residues. Germline loops: CDR1 MDHEN, CDR2 SYDVKM.

The rearrangement joins TRBV6-2 or TRBV6-3 to TRBJ1-2; D gene uncertain. This CDR3 spans 12 amino acids. The germline V gene has CDR1 MNHEY and CDR2 SVGEGT. Trimming removed 7 bases at V and 3 bases at J, with 9 bases between. The CDR3 DNA reads as TGTGCCAGCACCCGGCAGGACTATGGCTACACCTTC. Translating it yields CASTRQDYGYTF.

In its sample, this clonotype was seen a few times. The chain recombines TRBV3-1 with TRBJ2-2; 10 positions match TRBD2. This CDR3 has 17 residues. The V and J ends lost 5 bases and 0 bases, in that order; junction bases with no gene match: 6. Germline V lookup: CDR1 LGHDT, CDR2 YNNKEL (reference sequence). The CDR3 region is CASSKGSGGANTGELFF. Written as DNA, the CDR3 is TGTGCCAGCAGCAAAGGGAGCGGGGGGGCGAACACCGGGGAGCTGTTTTTT.

The CDR3 loop reads CSVVKGQGGDEQFF. CDR3 DNA sequence: TGCAGCGTTGTGAAAGGACAGGGGGGCGATGAGCAGTTCTTC. The rearrangement uses TRBV29-1 and TRBJ2-1, with 10 bases that match TRBD1. The trim removed 4 bases at V and 8 bases at J, leaving 8 bases unmatched. This CDR3 contains 14 residues. The germline gives CDR1 SQVTM, CDR2 ANQGSEA.

This clonotype was counted a few times. The chain links TRBV6-5 to TRBJ2-6; D may be TRBD1 (5 bases). This CDR3 region has 15 residues. The germline V gene encodes CDR1 MNHEY and CDR2 SVGAGI. Trimming left V 6 bases short and J 0 bases short, with 9 bases between. CDR3 in amino acids: CASSRDSSGANVLTF. The CDR3 DNA is TGTGCCAGCAGCCGAGACAGCTCTGGGGCCAACGTCCTGACTTTC.

The rearrangement uses TRBV6-2 or TRBV6-3 and TRBJ2-2; 8 nucleotides align to TRBD2. With 3 bases clipped from V and 3 bases from J, the junction kept 3 bases outside the gene matches. The CDR3 sequence is 15 residues long. Germline CDR1 reads MNHEY; CDR2 reads SVGEGT. The DNA of the CDR3 is TGTGCCAGCAGTTATACCGGGGGGGACACCGGGGAGCTGTTTTTT. Its protein is CASSYTGGDTGELFF.

In its sample, this clonotype was seen a few times. The J gene is TRBJ1-2, the V gene TRBV4-3; a possible D gene is TRBD1 (5 bases). This CDR3 contains 18 residues. Deletions cut 6 bases from V and 3 bases from J, with 26 bases between. Germline CDR1 is LGHNA and CDR2 is YSLEER. As DNA, the CDR3 is TGCGCCAGCAGTTTAGAGATGATTAGGGGCCGGGTCGACTATGGCTACACCTTC. It encodes CASSLEMIRGRVDYGYTF.

In its sample, this clonotype was seen a few times. The chain recombines TRBV6-5 with TRBJ1-6, with D maybe TRBD1 (6 bases). Deletions cut 2 bases from V and 0 bases from J, with 14 bases between. The CDR3 consists of 18 residues. Germline V lookup: CDR1 MNHEY, CDR2 SVGAGI. The CDR3 sequence is CASSYGGAASSYNSPLHF. The CDR3 DNA reads TGTGCCAGCAGTTACGGGGGGGCGGCGAGCTCCTATAATTCACCCCTCCACTTT.

The chain has TRBV20-1 and TRBJ2-1, with D maybe TRBD2 (5 bases). The CDR3 is 13 amino acids. Trimming removed 3 bases from V and 4 bases from J, with 10 bases in between. Germline V lookup: CDR1 DFQATT, CDR2 SNEGSKA (reference sequence). The CDR3 sequence is CSARMDSYNEQFF. CDR3 nucleotides: TGCAGTGCTAGGATGGACTCGTACAATGAGCAGTTCTTC.

This clonotype was observed a few times. The V gene is TRBV7-6, the J gene TRBJ2-7; D could derive from TRBD1 or TRBD2 (5 bases each). Trimming removed 5 bases at V and 4 bases at J, with 21 bases between. Germline V CDR1 and CDR2: SGHVS, FNYEAQ. This CDR3 has 16 amino acids. The CDR3 sequence is CASSTRSGTDLYEQYF. The CDR3 DNA follows: TGTGCCAGCAGCACCCGATCTGGGACGGACCTTTACGAGCAGTACTTC.

The chain is built from TRBV6-5 and TRBJ2-5; D ambiguous. The CDR3 covers 15 residues. Trimming removed 6 bases from V and 2 bases from J, with 16 bases in between. Germline-derived CDR1 and CDR2 are MNHEY and SVGAGI. The chain's CDR3 is CASSPTWTSQETQYF. In nucleotides, the CDR3 is TGTGCCAGCAGCCCAACTTGGACGTCGCAAGAGACCCAGTACTTC.

This clonotype was seen a handful of times. The rearrangement uses TRBV28 and TRBJ1-1; D gene unclear. V was cut by 2 bases and J by 7 bases, with 14 bases left in between. The CDR3 is 14 amino acids. In germline, CDR1 is MDHEN, CDR2 SYDVKM. For the CDR3, the DNA is TGTGCCAGCAGTTTAGGGCAGTCCCACTTTGAAGCTTTCTTT. This sequence encodes CASSLGQSHFEAFF.

This clonotype occurred many times. In DNA form, the CDR3 reads TGTGCCACCTCTCGGACAGGCGATGAAAAACTGTTTTTT. Translation: CATSRTGDEKLFF. The chain employs TRBV24-1 and TRBJ1-4; 7 bases are shared with TRBD1. CDR1 and CDR2 (germline): KGHDR, SFDVKD. The CDR3 loop spans 13 amino acids. V dropped 9 bases and J dropped 6; count of bases not matched to a gene: 6.

The sample holds a few counts of this clonotype. The J gene is TRBJ2-1, the V gene TRBV7-6; D gene uncertain. The germline gives CDR1 SGHVS, CDR2 FNYEAQ. This CDR3 spans 12 amino acids. V lost 6 bases, J lost 2 bases, and 5 bases lay in between. The CDR3 bases are TGTGCCAGCAGTAGAACCTACAATGAGCAGTTCTTC. It codes for CASSRTYNEQFF.

Here the CDR3 reads CASSLVGQDKPEAFF. The DNA for the CDR3 is TGTGCCAGCAGCTTAGTGGGACAGGATAAACCAGAAGCTTTCTTT. This chain uses TRBV7-6 with TRBJ1-1, with TRBD1 matching 8 bases. The CDR3 spans 15 residues. Germline CDR1 is SGHVS and CDR2 is FNYEAQ. J gave up 8 bases and V 1 base, and 9 bases lay outside the gene matches.

This clonotype was seen a single time. The rearrangement uses TRBV27 and TRBJ2-5; D not resolved. Germline V lookup: CDR1 MNHEY, CDR2 SMNVEV (reference sequence). This CDR3 comprises 12 residues. The V and J ends lost 4 bases and 1 base respectively, with 4 bases between them. Here the CDR3 DNA reads TGTGCCAGCAGTTCCATCCAAGAGACCCAGTACTTC. Translating gives CASSSIQETQYF.

V usage is TRBV12-5 and J usage is TRBJ1-5; no clear D. V lost 5 bases, J lost 3 bases, and 17 bases lay in between. This CDR3 spans 16 amino acids. The germline gives CDR1 LGHNT, CDR2 FRNRAP. CDR3 sequence: CASGAATPGDNQPQHF. The CDR3 DNA is TGTGCTAGTGGTGCCGCCACACCCGGAGACAATCAGCCCCAGCATTTT.

The rearrangement uses TRBV20-1 and TRBJ2-2; 8 bases align to TRBD2. CDR3 length equals 16 residues. V gave up 0 bases and J gave up 3 bases; unmatched junction bases: 6. From germline, CDR1 is DFQATT and CDR2 SNEGSKA (reference sequence). As DNA, the CDR3 is TGCAGTGCTAGAGATCGGGGGGGCGCGGACACCGGGGAGCTGTTTTTT. Translation: CSARDRGGADTGELFF.

This clonotype was observed many times. This sequence joins TRBV18 and TRBJ1-5, with D uncertain. V shed 4 bases and J shed 5 bases, with 6 bases lying between them. Per germline, CDR1 KGHSH and CDR2 LQKENI. This CDR3 spans 12 amino acids. CDR3 nucleotide sequence: TGTGCCAGCTCACTTTTTGATCAGCCCCAGCATTTT. Encoded protein: CASSLFDQPQHF. Complete variable domain (other parts from reference TRBV18 and TRBJ1-5): NAGVMQNPRHLVRRRGQEARLRCSPMKGHSHVYWYRQLPEEGLKFMVYLQKENIIDESGMPKERFSAEFPKEGPSILRIQQVVRGDSAAYFCASSLFDQPQHFGDGTRLSIL.

This rearrangement joins TRBV15 to TRBJ2-6, with no clear D. Trimming took 5 bases from V and 0 from J, leaving 2 bases between them. CDR1 is LNHNV, CDR2 YYDKDF, per germline (reference sequence). The CDR3 has 13 residues. The CDR3: CATSLSGANVLTF. DNA for the CDR3: TGTGCCACCAGCCTCTCTGGGGCCAACGTCCTGACTTTC. Supplemented by reference TRBV15 and TRBJ2-6, the full variable domain reads DAMVIQNPRYQVTQFGKPVTLSCSQTLNHNVMYWYQQKSSQAPKLLFHYYDKDFNNEADTPDNFQSRRPNTSFCFLDIRSPGLGDTAMYLCATSLSGANVLTFGAGSRLTVL.

Worth noting for this clonotype: This may be a read error, as it is one base from a much larger clone. The chain couples TRBV6-1 to TRBJ2-4; the match to TRBD2 covers 7 bases. This CDR3 region has 13 residues. Germline CDR1 MNHNS, CDR2 SASEGT. Trimming cost V 8 bases and J 0 bases; bases outside gene matches: 1. The CDR3 here is CASGEGAKNIQYF. In DNA, the CDR3 is TGTGCCAGCGGGGAGGGAGCCAAAAACATTCAGTACTTC.

The V gene is TRBV7-8, the J gene TRBJ2-7, with 11 positions matching TRBD2. After removal of 8 bases from V and 7 bases from J, the junction contained 10 bases not matched to a gene. Germline V lookup: CDR1 SGHVS, CDR2 FQNEAQ. The CDR3 is 14 amino acids. In DNA, the CDR3 is TGTGCCAGCGGGGACACTAGCGGGGGTCAGGAGCAGTACTTC. Protein product: CASGDTSGGQEQYF.